This TCR beta chain is drawn from a study of blood T cell repertoires in COVID-19. Overall study context: Italy, Spain and the United States were the sources of the convalescent and acute COVID-19 samples. Nucleic acid was either cDNA or gDNA, and it came from T cells, B-cell-depleted T cells, or PBMCs.

The germline V gene encodes CDR1 LNHDA and CDR2 SQIVND (reference sequence). The CDR3 loop spans 13 amino acids. V was shortened by 10 bases and J by 2 bases, with 14 bases between the two germline ends. Clones were sequenced by immunoSEQ multiplex PCR, and TCRdb holds only the in-frame ones, with some missing. The table has 350,000 or so clones, 90% seen once. The chain joins TRBV19 to TRBJ2-5; no firm D call. Sequenced material: peripheral blood. This receptor was obtained from a man younger than 35 with active or convalescent COVID-19. CDR3 bases: TGTGCCACCAACGACGGAGTACAAGAGACCCAGTACTTC. Protein sequence: CATNDGVQETQYF.